This T cell receptor (beta chain) stems from a study of cytomegalovirus exposure and HLA in healthy donors. Overall study: A previous analysis identified fewer than 130 million unique TCR beta sequences derived from about 180 million T cells. Early released data comprised some 85 million unique TCRs from HLA-typed donors. Study conclusions and caveats: TCR beta V segments were, for the most part, productive about 87% or about 30% of the time in an earlier analysis. An analysis was carried out later, and it reportedly showed fewer N-insertions in an Asian-associated ancestry cluster than the approximately 670-donor mean.

On this clone itself: Its antigen is currently unknown.

The germline gives CDR1 MDHEN, CDR2 SYDVKM. This CDR3 has 16 residues. Trimming pared 6 bases from V and 0 bases from J, leaving 15 bases between. The PCR had 60 Vbeta and 13 Jbeta primers. Here immunoSEQ multiplex PCR was the method, and the copy in TCRdb shows in-frame clones only, minus some. Of 150,000 to 200,000 clones in the sample, almost 80% are singletons; the top ten hold 9.5% to 10%. Input material: PBMCs. The sequence was obtained from a man aged 18-30 years in good health and CMV-seropositive. The chain is built from TRBV28 and TRBJ1-3; tentatively, D is TRBD1 (5 bases). As DNA, the CDR3 is TGTGCCAGCAGCCCTGAGGACATCCTCTCTGGAAACACCATATATTTT. Translating it yields CASSPEDILSGNTIYF.